A single sample gave rise to the 30 T cell receptor beta chains below, sequenced in a study of blood T cell repertoires in COVID-19. Clones were read by immunoSEQ multiplex PCR, and TCRdb kept only the in-frame ones, dropping some. The sample shows some 210,000 clones, approximately 84% of them seen only once. Sequenced: peripheral blood. These receptor sequences come from a woman between 45 and 65 years old with active or convalescent COVID-19.

The chain uses TRBV28 and TRBJ2-4; D unresolved. V was clipped by 5 bases and J by 8 bases, with 7 bases between them. The CDR3 spans 11 residues. Germline V gene lookup returns CDR1 MDHEN and CDR2 SYDVKM. This CDR3 is CASSQSDIQYF. The CDR3 DNA is TGTGCCAGCAGTCAATCGGACATTCAGTACTTC.

The J gene is TRBJ1-2, the V gene TRBV24-1, with 7 bases identical to TRBD1. With 4 bases clipped from V and 2 bases from J, the junction kept 3 bases outside the gene matches. The CDR3 runs to 14 residues. CDR1 and CDR2 (germline): KGHDR, SFDVKD. The DNA for the CDR3 is TGTGCCACCAGTGACACGACAGGGAACTATGGCTACACCTTC. This translates into CATSDTTGNYGYTF.

The chain links TRBV20-1 to TRBJ2-1, with 9 nucleotides matching TRBD2. The V and J ends lost 3 bases and 5 bases, in that order; junction bases with no gene match: 5. The germline V gene encodes CDR1 DFQATT and CDR2 SNEGSKA (reference sequence). This CDR3 is built from 14 residues. CDR3 sequence reads: CSASRSSGDNEQFF. The CDR3 DNA is TGCAGTGCTAGTAGGTCTAGCGGGGACAATGAGCAGTTCTTC.

This chain connects TRBV27 to TRBJ1-4; possible D gene TRBD1, 6 bases. The V gene's germline CDR1 is MNHEY and CDR2 SMNVEV (reference sequence). The CDR3 runs 13 residues. V lost 4 bases to trimming and J lost 7 bases, with 10 bases between them. CDR3 DNA: TGTGCCAGCAGTTCCCAGGGGTTTGAAAAACTGTTTTTT. It is translated as CASSSQGFEKLFF.

The chain uses TRBV11-3 and TRBJ2-3; 9 bases match TRBD1. Germline V CDR1 and CDR2: SGHNT, YENEEA. V was clipped by 2 bases and J by 3 bases; unmatched bases: 12. The CDR3 runs 18 residues. The CDR3 region has the DNA TGTGCCAGCAGCTTAACCTCCGAACAGGGGGCGGGAACAGATACGCAGTATTTT. Its protein product is CASSLTSEQGAGTDTQYF.

The rearrangement joins TRBV9 to TRBJ2-3; D gene unclear. V was trimmed by 2 bases and J by 5 bases, leaving 3 bases between them. Germline CDR1 SGDLS, CDR2 YYNGEE. This CDR3 has 11 residues. Written as DNA, the CDR3 is TGTGCCAGCAGCGTCGGAGATACGCAGTATTTT. Amino acids: CASSVGDTQYF.

This clone was seen just once. V and J are TRBV4-1 and TRBJ1-3, with TRBD1 matching 9 bases. The CDR3 runs 17 residues. Germline CDR1 and CDR2: MGHRA and YSYEKL. V dropped 1 base and J dropped 3; count of bases not matched to a gene: 7. CDR3 sequence: CASSQGYGTGFGNTIYF. In DNA form, the CDR3 reads TGCGCCAGCAGCCAAGGATACGGGACAGGGTTTGGAAACACCATATATTTT.

The chain links TRBV6-2 or TRBV6-3 to TRBJ1-6; D is uncertain. This CDR3 is built from 12 residues. The germline CDR1 and CDR2 sequences are MNHEY and SVGEGT. V lost 6 bases and J lost 6, with 6 bases in between. CDR3 bases: TGTGCCAGCAGCCTACTTAATTCACCCCTCCACTTT. Translation gives CASSLLNSPLHF.

The chain uses TRBV5-6 and TRBJ2-1; D gene unclear. Germline values: CDR1 SGHDT, CDR2 YYEEEE. The germline V and J ends were trimmed by 1 base and 7 bases, with 9 bases remaining between them. The CDR3 covers 13 residues. The CDR3 reads CASSLWLANEQFF. The CDR3 DNA sequence: TGTGCCAGCAGCTTGTGGTTAGCTAATGAGCAGTTCTTC.

The chain employs TRBV28 and TRBJ2-4, with 10 bases lining up with TRBD2. V dropped 4 bases and J dropped 1; count of bases not matched to a gene: 4. Germline loops: CDR1 MDHEN, CDR2 SYDVKM. This CDR3 is 16 amino acids long. As DNA, the CDR3 is TGTGCCAGCAGTTCCCAGCGGGGGGGCGCCAAAAACATTCAGTACTTC. This sequence encodes CASSSQRGGAKNIQYF. Supplemented by reference TRBV28 and TRBJ2-4, the full variable domain reads DVKVTQSSRYLVKRTGEKVFLECVQDMDHENMFWYRQDPGLGLRLIYFSYDVKMKEKGDIPEGYSVSREKKERFSLILESASTNQTSMYLCASSSQRGGAKNIQYFGAGTRLSVL.

The chain joins TRBV5-1 to TRBJ1-5, with 7 bases aligning to TRBD1. The CDR3 covers 15 residues. Germline loops: CDR1 SGHRS, CDR2 YFSETQ. Unmatched junction bases numbered 7, after V lost 4 bases and J lost 3 bases. CDR3 protein: CASSILGQDNQPQHF. CDR3 nucleotide sequence: TGCGCCAGCAGCATACTCGGACAGGACAATCAGCCCCAGCATTTT. Using reference TRBV5-1 and TRBJ1-5 for the parts outside the CDR3, the full variable domain is KAGVTQTPRYLIKTRGQQVTLSCSPISGHRSVSWYQQTPGQGLQFLFEYFSETQRNKGNFPGRFSGRQFSNSRSEMNVSTLELGDSALYLCASSILGQDNQPQHFGDGTRLSIL.

The J gene is TRBJ2-2, the V gene TRBV7-3, with D uncertain. CDR3 size: 13 residues. V was clipped by 5 bases and J by 0 bases, with 4 bases between them. From germline, CDR1 is SGHTA and CDR2 FQGTGA. Here the CDR3 reads CASSPSNTGELFF. The CDR3 bases are TGTGCCAGCAGCCCCTCGAACACCGGGGAGCTGTTTTTT.

The chain recombines TRBV5-8 with TRBJ1-3; D is uncertain. Trimming took off 4 bases at V and 0 bases at J, with 11 bases between the two ends. Germline assignment: CDR1 SGHTS and CDR2 YDEGEE. The CDR3 is 15 residues long. This CDR3 is CASSARGGSGNTIYF. The CDR3 DNA is TGTGCCAGCAGCGCACGGGGTGGCTCTGGAAACACCATATATTTT.

This clone was counted once. J is TRBJ1-1 and V is TRBV29-1, with 11 bases aligning to TRBD1. CDR1 is SQVTM, CDR2 ANQGSEA, per germline. The CDR3 runs to 15 residues. V was pared by 2 bases and J by 1 base, with 3 bases of the junction left unmatched. CDR3 DNA sequence: TGCAGCGTTGAAAAGGGGACAGGGGGGAACACTGAAGCTTTCTTT. Residues: CSVEKGTGGNTEAFF.

CDR3 in DNA: TGCGCCAGCAGCCAAGATCCCACCCTGACTAGCACAGATACGCAGTATTTT. It yields the protein CASSQDPTLTSTDTQYF. This chain links TRBV4-1 with TRBJ2-3; D not resolved. The CDR3 consists of 17 residues. V was clipped by 0 bases and J by 0 bases, with 13 bases between them. CDR1 and CDR2 from the germline V gene are MGHRA and YSYEKL.

The gene calls are TRBV5-4 and TRBJ1-1; tentative D call: TRBD1 (6 bases). CDR1 and CDR2 from the germline V gene are SGHNT and YYREEE (reference sequence). With 3 bases removed from V and 4 bases from J, the gap between germline ends came to 10 bases. The CDR3 totals 13 residues. CDR3 sequence: CASSWGQPTEAFF. CDR3 DNA sequence: TGTGCCAGCAGCTGGGGGCAGCCCACTGAAGCTTTCTTT.

The chain links TRBV5-1 to TRBJ2-7; 7 bases align to TRBD2. There are 17 residues in the CDR3. Germline CDR1 SGHRS, CDR2 YFSETQ. V gave up 4 bases and J gave up 1 base; unmatched junction bases: 14. The CDR3 sequence: CASSPNPPGLNSYEQYF. DNA for the CDR3: TGCGCCAGCAGCCCCAACCCCCCGGGACTAAATTCCTACGAGCAGTACTTC.

The rearrangement joins TRBV5-1 to TRBJ1-5; D ambiguous. The V gene's germline CDR1 is SGHRS and CDR2 YFSETQ. This CDR3 region has 14 residues. The V end was cut by 5 bases, the J end by 4 bases, with 13 bases between. This CDR3 reads CASSSGLANQPQHF. In DNA form, the CDR3 reads TGCGCCAGCAGTTCCGGACTGGCAAATCAGCCCCAGCATTTT.

This clone was seen once. The rearrangement joins TRBV5-1 to TRBJ2-6; D unclear. Trimming took 0 bases from V and 7 from J, leaving 11 bases between them. The CDR3 has 15 residues. The V gene's germline CDR1 is SGHRS and CDR2 YFSETQ. The CDR3, as DNA: TGCGCCAGCAGCTTGGCGACAACAGATGCCAACGTCCTGACTTTC. Encoded protein: CASSLATTDANVLTF.

The rearrangement uses TRBV27 and TRBJ2-2, with D perhaps matching TRBD1 (5 bases). Germline V gene data show CDR1 as MNHEY and CDR2 as SMNVEV (reference sequence). The CDR3 consists of 14 residues. Trimming removed 3 bases at V and 5 bases at J, with 10 bases between. This CDR3 is CASSFASGTGELFF. The CDR3 nucleotides are TGTGCCAGCAGTTTCGCATCAGGGACCGGGGAGCTGTTTTTT.

V usage is TRBV7-9 and J usage is TRBJ1-2; TRBD1 aligns across 10 bases. CDR1 is SEHNR, CDR2 FQNEAQ, per germline (reference sequence). CDR3 length equals 15 residues. J gave up 3 bases and V 5 bases, and 6 bases lay outside the gene matches. This CDR3 reads CASSPWTGGDYGYTF. The CDR3 bases are TGTGCCAGCAGCCCATGGACAGGGGGGGACTATGGCTACACCTTC.

The chain carries TRBV29-1 and TRBJ1-5, with a weak D call TRBD1 (6 bases). Germline values: CDR1 SQVTM, CDR2 ANQGSEA. The CDR3 has 13 residues. V was cut by 4 bases and J by 4 bases, with 11 bases left in between. DNA of the CDR3: TGCAGCGTTGGACAGGACCTTAATCAGCCCCAGCATTTT. Amino acid sequence: CSVGQDLNQPQHF.

The V gene is TRBV28, the J gene TRBJ2-7, with D perhaps TRBD2 (5 bases). Germline assignment: CDR1 MDHEN and CDR2 SYDVKM. The CDR3 runs 15 residues. V dropped 5 bases and J dropped 6 bases, with 20 bases sitting between them. CDR3 sequence: CASSPSWTGGGEQYF. In DNA form, the CDR3 reads TGTGCCAGCAGTCCCTCCTGGACTGGCGGCGGCGAGCAGTACTTC.

The chain combines TRBV29-1 with TRBJ2-7; a weak D match, TRBD1 (5 bases). This CDR3 spans 12 amino acids. CDR1 is SQVTM, CDR2 ANQGSEA, per germline. Trimming took off 5 bases at V and 3 bases at J, with 11 bases between the two ends. CDR3: CSVRAGRYEQYF. CDR3 nucleotides: TGCAGCGTTCGGGCAGGGCGCTACGAGCAGTACTTC.

This chain joins TRBV6-1 and TRBJ1-4; D is undetermined. Looked up from germline, CDR1 is MNHNS and CDR2 is SASEGT. The V and J ends lost 4 bases and 4 bases respectively, with 19 bases between them. CDR3 length: 17 residues. This CDR3 is CASSVASGGRGNEKLFF. In DNA, the CDR3 is TGTGCCAGCAGTGTCGCGTCGGGAGGTCGTGGTAATGAAAAACTGTTTTTT.

Here the CDR3 DNA reads TGTGCCAGCAGCCCGAGGGACCCGGGAGGGGAAAAACTGTTTTTT. Residues: CASSPRDPGGEKLFF. J is TRBJ1-4 and V is TRBV5-6; a possible D gene is TRBD1 (5 bases). Germline CDR1 and CDR2: SGHDT and YYEEEE. Trimming stripped 4 bases from V and 8 bases from J, with 18 bases between. CDR3 length: 15 residues.

The chain joins TRBV10-3 to TRBJ1-1; TRBD1 matches 8 bases. This CDR3 is built from 12 residues. V shed 5 bases and J 4 bases; nucleotides not matched to a gene: 0. The germline V gene has CDR1 ENHRY and CDR2 SYGVKD. The CDR3 region is CAISTGGTEAFF. Here the CDR3 DNA reads TGTGCCATCAGTACAGGGGGCACTGAAGCTTTCTTT.

The CDR3, as DNA: TGTGCCAGCAGTCCACAGAGAAACACTGAAGCTTTCTTT. Amino acid sequence: CASSPQRNTEAFF. The chain employs TRBV11-2 and TRBJ1-1; D is ambiguous. Germline-derived CDR1 and CDR2 are SGHAT and FQNNGV. The CDR3 is 13 residues long. The V end lost 6 bases, the J end lost 2 bases, and 10 bases lay between the germline ends.

This clone was counted between two and nine times. The CDR3 DNA sequence: TGCGCCAGCAGCTTGGTTTCTAGCGGGAGAGGCGAGCAGTACTTC. This sequence encodes CASSLVSSGRGEQYF. This chain joins TRBV5-1 and TRBJ2-7; TRBD2 agrees at 10 bases. The CDR3 loop spans 15 amino acids. V gave up 0 bases and J gave up 6 bases; unmatched junction bases: 6. Germline CDR1 and CDR2: SGHRS and YFSETQ.

The chain combines TRBV18 with TRBJ1-4, with 8 bases lining up with TRBD1. After removal of 1 base from V and 7 bases from J, the junction contained 8 bases not matched to a gene. The CDR3 runs 16 residues. Germline CDR1 is KGHSH and CDR2 is LQKENI. The CDR3 loop is CASSPLASGGSEKLFF. The DNA of the CDR3 is TGTGCCAGCTCACCACTAGCCTCAGGGGGCAGTGAAAAACTGTTTTTT.